These 10 T cell receptor beta chains were sequenced from one sample in a study of early T cells in non-severe SARS-CoV-2 infection (dated by TCRdb to about 2021). Library creation used 5' RACE. The sample was run on a NextSeq 500. Starting from the raw public reads, TCRdb applied fastp trimming at Q25, assembled clones with MiXCR and retained in-frame beta chains. All rows with the same CDR3 protein become a single entry with the most common DNA and genes. Here the sample has tens of thousands of distinct CDR3 sequences; around a tenth occur a single time. The ten largest clones represent 5.3% of the sample. The input for sequencing was whole blood, taken at baseline. All receptors come from an adult who was a healthcare worker with PCR-confirmed SARS-CoV-2 infection or an uninfected control (not recorded which).

V usage is TRBV3-1 and J usage is TRBJ1-1; D is unclear. Trimming left V 0 bases short and J 0 bases short, with 5 bases between. Germline V gene data show CDR1 as LGHDT and CDR2 as YNNKEL (reference sequence). The CDR3 covers 14 residues. The CDR3 loop is CASSQEAMNTEAFF. The CDR3 DNA reads TGTGCCAGCAGCCAAGAGGCCATGAACACTGAAGCTTTCTTT. Full variable domain (missing parts from reference TRBV3-1 and TRBJ1-1): DTAVSQTPKYLVTQMGNDKSIKCEQNLGHDTMYWYKQDSKKFLKIMFSYNNKELIINETVPNRFSPKSPDKAHLNLHINSLELGDSAVYFCASSQEAMNTEAFFGQGTRLTVV.

This clonotype has just a few counts. The chain combines TRBV18 with TRBJ1-1; no clear D. The germline CDR1 and CDR2 sequences are KGHSH and LQKENI. There are 15 residues in the CDR3. V lost 3 bases, J lost 0 bases, and 11 bases lay in between. CDR3 loop: CASSPGVQMNTEAFF. The CDR3 DNA reads as TGTGCCAGCTCACCTGGAGTACAGATGAACACTGAAGCTTTCTTT.

There are many counts of this clonotype. The chain carries TRBV19 and TRBJ2-1, with 8 nucleotides matching TRBD1. CDR3 size: 16 residues. Germline trimming cut 5 bases from V and 0 bases from J; bases unmatched to any gene: 6. Germline-derived CDR1 and CDR2 are LNHDA and SQIVND (reference sequence). CDR3 DNA: TGTGCCAGTAGTCAACCAGGGGGCACCTCCTACAATGAGCAGTTCTTC. It specifies CASSQPGGTSYNEQFF.

There are a few counts of this clonotype. The chain couples TRBV2 to TRBJ1-2; tentative D call: TRBD1 (5 bases). CDR1 and CDR2 (germline): SNHLY, FYNNEI. The CDR3 covers 14 residues. Trimming shortened V by 0 bases and J by 6 bases, and 11 bases separated the two germline ends. Here the CDR3 reads CASSEAQGLNGYTF. The CDR3 DNA reads TGTGCCAGCAGTGAAGCGCAGGGTCTAAATGGCTACACCTTC.

Only a few counts were recorded for this clonotype. The V and J genes are TRBV4-3 and TRBJ1-4, with D possibly being TRBD1 (5 bases). V was pared by 1 base and J by 4 bases, with 13 bases between. Germline CDR1 reads LGHNA; CDR2 reads YSLEER. This CDR3 has 16 amino acids. In DNA, the CDR3 is TGCGCCAGCAGCCAAGCCTACGACAGACTTAATGAAAAACTGTTTTTT. Translated, it gives CASSQAYDRLNEKLFF.

This clonotype was detected many times. The V and J genes are TRBV20-1 and TRBJ1-3; TRBD1 matches at 9 bases. Germline assignment: CDR1 DFQATT and CDR2 SNEGSKA (reference sequence). The CDR3 contains 15 residues. J lost 0 bases, V lost 3 bases, and 3 bases had no gene match. The CDR3 DNA sequence: TGCAGTGCTAGGCCACAGGGGGCCTCTGGAAACACCATATATTTT. This translates into CSARPQGASGNTIYF.

The chain joins TRBV6-2 or TRBV6-3 to TRBJ2-3; D is perhaps TRBD1 (5 bases). Trimming cost V 8 bases and J 1 base, with 13 bases left between them. The germline CDR1 and CDR2 sequences are MNHEY and SVGEGT. The CDR3 has 14 amino acids. The CDR3 DNA sequence: TGTGCCAGCGGGGCCCCCAGAGGCACAGATACGCAGTATTTT. It codes for CASGAPRGTDTQYF.

As regards this clonotype: A much larger clone differs by one base, so this may be a read error. V usage is TRBV30 and J usage is TRBJ1-3; D may be TRBD1 (5 bases). This CDR3 spans 13 amino acids. Germline V gene lookup returns CDR1 GTSNPN and CDR2 SVGIG (reference sequence). This CDR3 reads CARSPGPSNTIYF. CDR3 DNA: TGTGCCCGGAGTCCAGGGCCCTCAAACACCATATATTTT.

V gene TRBV11-2 combines with J gene TRBJ2-1; perhaps D is TRBD1 or TRBD2 (5 bases each). The length of the CDR3 is 15 residues. V dropped 0 bases and J dropped 3 bases, with 9 bases sitting between them. CDR1 is SGHAT and CDR2 is FQNNGV in the germline V gene. CDR3 sequence reads: CASSLDWGSYNEQFF. The CDR3 coding sequence is TGTGCCAGCAGCTTAGATTGGGGGAGCTACAATGAGCAGTTCTTC.

This clonotype came up a few times. The chain employs TRBV19 and TRBJ2-7, with D unresolved. Germline CDR1 reads LNHDA; CDR2 reads SQIVND (reference sequence). Trimming took 4 bases from V and 7 from J, leaving 20 bases between them. This CDR3 has 15 residues. The CDR3 DNA reads TGTGCCAGTAGTAGGACCGGCGGTGTTCTACGTGAGCAGTACTTC. This codes for CASSRTGGVLREQYF.